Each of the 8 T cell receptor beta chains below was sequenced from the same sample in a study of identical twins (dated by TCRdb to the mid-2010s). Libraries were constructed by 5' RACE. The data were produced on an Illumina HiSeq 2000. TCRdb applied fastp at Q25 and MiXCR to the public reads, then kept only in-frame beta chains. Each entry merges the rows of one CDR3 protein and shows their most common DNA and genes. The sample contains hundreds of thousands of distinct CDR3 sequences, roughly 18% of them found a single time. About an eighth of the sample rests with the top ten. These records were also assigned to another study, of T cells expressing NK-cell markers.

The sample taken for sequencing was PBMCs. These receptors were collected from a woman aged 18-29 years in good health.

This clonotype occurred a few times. CDR3: CASSAQGGTISNEQFF. The CDR3 DNA follows: TGTGCCAGCAGCGCTCAGGGGGGCACCATTTCGAATGAGCAGTTCTTC. The gene calls are TRBV9 and TRBJ2-1; a weak D match, TRBD1 (7 bases). CDR3 size: 16 residues. In germline, CDR1 is SGDLS, CDR2 YYNGEE. Trimming stripped 3 bases from V and 7 bases from J, with 20 bases between.

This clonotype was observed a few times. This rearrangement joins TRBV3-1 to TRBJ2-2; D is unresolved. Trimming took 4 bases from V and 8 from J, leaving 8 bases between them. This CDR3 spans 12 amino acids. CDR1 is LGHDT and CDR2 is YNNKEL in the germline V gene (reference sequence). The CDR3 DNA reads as TGTGCCAGCAGCCTCCACCGTGGGGAGCTGTTTTTT. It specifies CASSLHRGELFF.

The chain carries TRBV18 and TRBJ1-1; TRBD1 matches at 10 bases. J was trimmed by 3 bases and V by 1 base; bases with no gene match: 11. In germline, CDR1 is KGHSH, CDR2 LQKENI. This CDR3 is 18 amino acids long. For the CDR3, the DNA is TGTGCCAGCTCACCACTAGGACAGGGGGATCCTTCGGACACTGAAGCTTTCTTT. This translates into CASSPLGQGDPSDTEAFF.

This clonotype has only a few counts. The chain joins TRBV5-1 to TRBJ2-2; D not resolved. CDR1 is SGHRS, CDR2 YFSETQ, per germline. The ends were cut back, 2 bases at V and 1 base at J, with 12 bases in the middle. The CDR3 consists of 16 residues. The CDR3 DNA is TGCGCCAGCAGCTTATTGGGCACCCTGAACACCGGGGAGCTGTTTTTT. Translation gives CASSLLGTLNTGELFF.

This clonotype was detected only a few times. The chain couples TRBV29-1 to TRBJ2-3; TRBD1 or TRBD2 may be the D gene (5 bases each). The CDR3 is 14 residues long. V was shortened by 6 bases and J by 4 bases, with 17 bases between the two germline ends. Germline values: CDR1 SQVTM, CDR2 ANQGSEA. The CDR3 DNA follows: TGCAGCGTCCCGCTCGGGGCCCCCGCAGATACGCAGTATTTT. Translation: CSVPLGAPADTQYF.

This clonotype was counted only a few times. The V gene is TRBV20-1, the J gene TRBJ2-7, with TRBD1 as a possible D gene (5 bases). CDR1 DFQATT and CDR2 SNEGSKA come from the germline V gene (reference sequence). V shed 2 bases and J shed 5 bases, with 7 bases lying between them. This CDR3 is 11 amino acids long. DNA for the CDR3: TGCAGTGCTAGACAGGGTGACGAGCAGTACTTC. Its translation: CSARQGDEQYF.

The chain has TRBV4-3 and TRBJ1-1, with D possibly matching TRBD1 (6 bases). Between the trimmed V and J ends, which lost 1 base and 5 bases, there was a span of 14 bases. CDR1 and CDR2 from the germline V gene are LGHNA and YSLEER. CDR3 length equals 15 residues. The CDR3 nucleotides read TGCGCCAGCAGCCAAGGCTGGGGGGCGCCGACTGAAGCTTTCTTT. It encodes CASSQGWGAPTEAFF.

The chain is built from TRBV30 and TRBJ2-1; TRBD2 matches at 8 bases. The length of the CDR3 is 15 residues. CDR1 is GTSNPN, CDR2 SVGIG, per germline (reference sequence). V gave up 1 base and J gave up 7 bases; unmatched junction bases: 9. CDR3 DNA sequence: TGTGCCTGGAGTGCAAGCGGGAGTTGGTATAATGAGCAGTTCTTC. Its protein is CAWSASGSWYNEQFF.